This T cell receptor (beta chain) was observed in a study of OX40 agonist ivuxolimab in advanced cancers. The table came from immunoSEQ multiplex PCR; TCRdb's copy has only in-frame clones and leaves some out. Altogether 65,000 to 75,000 clones are present, approximately 85% being singletons, with the ten largest covering approximately 2%. There are 14 residues in the CDR3. The germline V gene encodes CDR1 SGHRS and CDR2 YFSETQ. V gave up 0 bases and J gave up 5 bases, with 12 bases separating them. The chain employs TRBV5-1 and TRBJ2-7; D gene uncertain. This TCR was recovered from an adult with an advanced solid tumor such as melanoma, head and neck, liver or kidney cancer. The sequences come from CD4+ or CD8+ T cells sorted from blood, collected in a trial of the OX40 agonist ivuxolimab. This CDR3 reads CASSLASLRNEQYF. CDR3 DNA sequence: TGCGCCAGCAGCTTGGCCTCTCTTAGGAACGAGCAGTACTTC.